This T cell receptor beta chain was observed in a study of cytotoxic CD8 clonotypes in ibrutinib-treated CLL. Study observations and caveats: Public clonotypes were rare and shrank or held steady on treatment.

Profiling relied on immunoSEQ multiplex PCR, and the TCRdb table lists in-frame clones only, not all of them. The sample gives fewer than 35,000 clones, 57% of which show up once; approximately 5.4% is in the top ten. Remarks on this clone: Its antigen remains unknown.

This CDR3 has 16 amino acids. In germline, CDR1 is SGHRS, CDR2 YFSETQ. V lost 1 base and J lost 5; bases outside the gene matches: 8. Source: PBMCs, taken before ibrutinib treatment. This clonotype was obtained from a human donor with chronic lymphocytic leukemia. The genes are TRBV5-1 and TRBJ2-3; 9 bases are a match to TRBD1. This CDR3 is CASSLFGTGYLDTQYF. The CDR3 DNA is TGCGCCAGCAGCTTGTTCGGGACAGGGTATTTAGATACGCAGTATTTT.